Listed below are T cell receptor beta chains from one sample, sequenced in a study of high-grade serous ovarian cancer treatment subgroups. Libraries were prepared by immunoSEQ multiplex PCR; TCRdb keeps only in-frame clonotypes and omits some of them. The repertoire holds under 4,000 clones, with 70% to 80% as singletons. What was sequenced was tumor tissue. Receptors were obtained from a human donor with high-grade serous ovarian cancer. CDR3s include the opening cysteine and the closing phenylalanine or tryptophan. The order of the fields is V gene, J gene, CDR3 length, D gene, clone size, CDR3 protein, CDR3 DNA. D genes are given only for firm matches. Clone sizes are given selectively: once, few, many, or a class where the clone is expanded.

TRBV28	TRBJ2-2	15	NA	NA	CASSLGGLGTGELFF	TGTGCCAGCAGTTTGGGGGGACTTGGCACCGGGGAGCTGTTTTTT
TRBV6-4	TRBJ2-1	14	NA	NA	CASSDGSSYNEQFF	TGTGCCAGCAGTGACGGGAGCTCCTACAATGAGCAGTTCTTC
TRBV28	TRBJ2-5	12	NA	NA	CASSLNPQTQYF	TGTGCCAGCAGTTTAAATCCCCAGACCCAGTACTTC
TRBV2	TRBJ2-7	12	NA	NA	CASRGAAYEQYF	TGTGCCAGCAGAGGGGCAGCCTACGAGCAGTACTTC
TRBV10-2	TRBJ1-3	14	NA	once	CASSESGSGNTIYF	TGCGCCAGCAGTGAGTCGGGCTCTGGAAACACCATATATTTT
TRBV19	TRBJ2-5	13	TRBD1	NA	CASSKDRQETQYF	TGTGCCAGTAGTAAGGACAGGCAAGAGACCCAGTACTTC
TRBV2	TRBJ1-3	14	NA	NA	CASTWRGRGNTIYF	TGTGCCAGCACCTGGCGGGGGAGAGGAAACACCATATATTTT
TRBV28	TRBJ2-7	14	TRBD1	NA	CASSQRQGAYEQYF	TGTGCCAGCAGCCAAAGACAGGGGGCCTACGAGCAGTACTTC
TRBV19	TRBJ1-5	18	TRBD1	NA	CASSYRIPRQGAGQPQHF	TGTGCCAGTAGCTATAGAATCCCCCGACAGGGGGCTGGTCAGCCCCAGCATTTT
TRBV28	TRBJ2-5	13	NA	NA	CASSLPGRETQYF	TGTGCCAGCAGTTTACCGGGGCGAGAGACCCAGTACTTC
TRBV7-6	TRBJ1-1	15	NA	NA	CASSPYGGANTEAFF	TGTGCCAGCAGCCCCTATGGGGGGGCGAACACTGAAGCTTTCTTT
TRBV18	TRBJ1-1	16	NA	NA	CASSPLPPTGNTEAFF	TGTGCCAGCTCACCACTTCCCCCGACAGGGAACACTGAAGCTTTCTTT
TRBV18	TRBJ2-7	12	NA	NA	CASSRSAYEQYF	TGTGCCAGCTCACGTTCTGCGTACGAGCAGTACTTC
TRBV15	TRBJ2-5	14	NA	NA	CATSRDQFLETQYF	TGTGCCACCAGCAGAGATCAATTCCTCGAGACCCAGTACTTC
TRBV7-6	TRBJ2-3	16	TRBD2	NA	CASSARLAGGPDTQYF	TGTGCCAGCAGCGCCCGACTAGCGGGAGGCCCCGATACGCAGTATTTT
TRBV27	TRBJ2-3	12	NA	NA	CASGRMTDTQYF	TGTGCCAGCGGGAGGATGACAGATACGCAGTATTTT
TRBV6-1	TRBJ2-1	15	TRBD1	NA	CASSVTGGSSNEQFF	TGTGCCAGCAGCGTTACAGGGGGCTCTTCCAATGAGCAGTTCTTC
TRBV6-1	TRBJ1-6	18	NA	NA	CASSEGGQGWIFNSPLHF	TGTGCCAGCAGTGAAGGGGGGCAGGGGTGGATTTTTAATTCACCCCTCCACTTT
TRBV28	TRBJ2-7	12	NA	NA	CASSWVGYEQYF	TGTGCCAGCAGTTGGGTGGGGTACGAGCAGTACTTC
TRBV28	TRBJ1-6	16	TRBD1	once	CASSFQGATYNSPLHF	TGTGCCAGCAGTTTTCAGGGGGCGACCTATAATTCACCCCTCCACTTT
TRBV2	TRBJ1-1	13	NA	NA	CASSEAGSTEAFF	TGTGCCAGCAGTGAAGCAGGGAGCACTGAAGCTTTCTTT
TRBV28	TRBJ2-7	11	NA	NA	CASSFSGGQYF	TGTGCCAGCAGTTTCTCCGGGGGGCAGTACTTC
TRBV5-1	TRBJ2-7	14	TRBD1	NA	CASSPDRAPYEQYF	TGCGCCAGCAGTCCCGACAGGGCGCCCTACGAGCAGTACTTC
TRBV6-1	TRBJ1-5	15	NA	NA	CASSVSGDSNQPQHF	TGTGCCAGCAGTGTCAGCGGGGATAGCAATCAGCCCCAGCATTTT
TRBV14	TRBJ2-1	16	NA	once	CASSQTMGPPNNEQFF	TGTGCCAGCAGCCAAACCATGGGACCACCCAACAATGAGCAGTTCTTC
TRBV19	TRBJ1-1	13	NA	NA	CASSAMVGTEAFF	TGTGCCAGTAGTGCGATGGTGGGCACTGAAGCTTTCTTT
TRBV29-1	TRBJ2-1	17	NA	few	CSVEDLVWGAPYNEQFF	TGCAGCGTTGAAGATTTGGTTTGGGGGGCCCCCTACAATGAGCAGTTCTTC
TRBV6-1	TRBJ2-5	12	NA	NA	CASSEAPREQYF	TGTGCCAGCAGTGAAGCGCCAAGAGAGCAGTACTTC
TRBV19	TRBJ2-2	14	TRBD2	NA	CASKLAGDTGELFF	TGTGCCAGTAAGCTAGCGGGAGACACCGGGGAGCTGTTTTTT
TRBV9	TRBJ2-1	15	TRBD2	NA	CASSVSGSSYNEQFF	TGTGCCAGCAGCGTAAGCGGGAGCTCCTACAATGAGCAGTTCTTC
TRBV2	TRBJ1-1	13	NA	NA	CASSAFMNTEAFF	TGTGCCAGCAGTGCTTTCATGAACACTGAAGCTTTCTTT
TRBV6-5	TRBJ2-5	15	NA	NA	CASSLVLGQLETQYF	TGTGCCAGCAGTTTGGTATTAGGGCAGTTGGAGACCCAGTACTTC
TRBV27	TRBJ2-7	17	TRBD2	NA	CASSLSVGTSGTGEQYF	TGTGCCAGCAGTTTATCAGTGGGGACTAGCGGGACCGGCGAGCAGTACTTC
TRBV5-8	TRBJ2-4	13	NA	NA	CASSPLDPARAYF	TGTGCCAGCAGCCCTCTAGACCCGGCTAGGGCGTACTTC
TRBV10-1	TRBJ2-1	13	NA	NA	CASSEGILNEQFF	TGCGCCAGCAGTGAGGGGATACTTAATGAGCAGTTCTTC
TRBV2	TRBJ2-5	15	TRBD2	once	CASSPSGIRTETQYF	TGTGCCAGCAGTCCGAGCGGGATCCGAACGGAGACCCAGTACTTC
TRBV6-5	TRBJ1-4	16	NA	NA	CASSYSPGATNEKLFF	TGTGCCAGCAGTTACTCGCCAGGGGCAACTAATGAAAAACTGTTTTTT
TRBV7-8	TRBJ2-7	15	TRBD2	NA	CASSLVASGSYEQYF	TGTGCCAGCAGCTTAGTAGCTAGCGGGTCCTACGAGCAGTACTTC
TRBV19	TRBJ2-2	14	NA	NA	CASSSQPYTGELFF	TGTGCCAGTAGTAGCCAGCCCTACACCGGGGAGCTGTTTTTT
TRBV7-9	TRBJ2-1	15	NA	NA	CASSLKGGTYNEQFF	TGTGCCAGCAGCTTAAAGGGGGGAACCTACAATGAGCAGTTCTTC
TRBV6-1	TRBJ2-3	14	NA	NA	CASSEGGLTDTQYF	TGTGCCAGCAGTGAGGGGGGACTTACAGATACGCAGTATTTT
TRBV9	TRBJ2-6	17	NA	NA	CASSVGAGLSGANVLTF	TGTGCCAGCAGCGTAGGTGCAGGGCTATCTGGGGCCAACGTCCTGACTTTC
TRBV11-2	TRBJ2-5	14	NA	once	CASSLDGWGETQYF	TGTGCCAGCAGCTTAGATGGCTGGGGGGAGACCCAGTACTTC
TRBV7-8	TRBJ2-5	16	TRBD1	NA	CASSSLRDRGGETQYF	TGTGCCAGCAGCTCGCTTCGGGACAGGGGGGGAGAGACCCAGTACTTC
TRBV11-2	TRBJ1-4	17	NA	NA	CASSLDRAGRVREKLFF	TGTGCCAGCAGCTTAGATAGAGCGGGCAGGGTGAGAGAAAAACTGTTTTTT
TRBV7-3	TRBJ2-2	12	NA	NA	CASSSSTGELFF	TGTGCCAGCAGCTCCTCCACCGGGGAGCTGTTTTTT
TRBV28	TRBJ2-7	13	NA	NA	CASTRARFGEQYF	TGTGCCAGCACCAGGGCCCGGTTTGGCGAGCAGTACTTC
TRBV28	TRBJ2-2	15	NA	NA	CASRLRTVGTGELFF	TGTGCCAGCAGACTCCGGACAGTGGGCACCGGGGAGCTGTTTTTT